The 22 T cell receptor beta chains below all came from one sample that was sequenced in a study of T cells after yellow fever vaccination. TCRdb fed the 5' RACE reads into MiXCR, producing one record per CDR3 protein. In the table there are more than 450,000 distinct CDR3 sequences, 21% of which are singletons. The material sequenced was PBMCs, taken about 21 days after the first yellow fever vaccination. These receptors originate from a man aged 18 to 35 who received the YFV17D yellow fever vaccine.

In its sample, this clonotype was seen a few times. CDR3 nucleotide sequence: TGCAGTGCTACCTACAGGGGTGATACTGAAGCTTTCTTT. This codes for CSATYRGDTEAFF. The chain has TRBV20-1 and TRBJ1-1, with 7 positions matching TRBD1. Looked up from germline, CDR1 is DFQATT and CDR2 is SNEGSKA (reference sequence). V gave up 4 bases and J gave up 5 bases; unmatched junction bases: 7. The CDR3 consists of 13 residues.

This clonotype has just a few counts. The CDR3 DNA reads as TGTGCCAGCAGGTCTGGGGATACGCAGTATTTT. Protein product: CASRSGDTQYF. J is TRBJ2-3 and V is TRBV12-3 or TRBV12-4; no firm D call. The length of the CDR3 is 11 residues. V was clipped by 6 bases and J by 6 bases, with 7 bases between them.

This clonotype was seen a few times. V usage is TRBV25-1 and J usage is TRBJ1-5; unclear D gene. The CDR3 runs to 14 residues. V lost 6 bases to trimming and J lost 1 base, with 10 bases between them. Germline assignment: CDR1 MGHDK and CDR2 SYGVNS. Written as DNA, the CDR3 is TGTGCCAGCAGCGCTACAGCGAGCAATCAGCCCCAGCATTTT. It translates to CASSATASNQPQHF.

The sample holds many counts of this clonotype. The chain recombines TRBV5-1 with TRBJ2-3; TRBD1 aligns across 7 bases. Looked up from germline, CDR1 is SGHRS and CDR2 is YFSETQ. This CDR3 has 14 amino acids. V lost 4 bases to trimming and J lost 4 bases; unmatched junction nucleotides: 6. CDR3: CASSPQTGADTQYF. For the CDR3, the DNA is TGCGCCAGCAGCCCACAAACAGGGGCAGATACGCAGTATTTT.

This chain joins TRBV2 and TRBJ1-4; D gene uncertain. CDR1 and CDR2 from the germline V gene are SNHLY and FYNNEI. The CDR3 spans 12 residues. V lost 11 bases and J lost 4, with 11 bases in between. In DNA form, the CDR3 reads TGTGCCTCGCGGGAAAGTAATGAAAAACTGTTTTTT. Translation: CASRESNEKLFF.

This clonotype was counted a few times. This chain connects TRBV3-1 to TRBJ2-4; perhaps TRBD2 as D (5 bases). Trimming stripped 1 base from V and 8 bases from J, with 9 bases between. The CDR3 is 13 residues long. Germline V gene data show CDR1 as LGHDT and CDR2 as YNNKEL (reference sequence). The CDR3 protein is CASSQVDGDIQYF. CDR3 DNA: TGTGCCAGCAGCCAAGTGGACGGGGACATTCAGTACTTC.

V and J are TRBV6-2 or TRBV6-3 and TRBJ2-1, with D maybe TRBD2 (5 bases). This CDR3 has 15 amino acids. V dropped 6 bases and J dropped 6 bases, with 18 bases sitting between them. Germline V CDR1 and CDR2: MNHEY, SVGEGT. The chain's CDR3 is CASSQGGRRLNEQFF. The CDR3, as DNA: TGTGCCAGCAGCCAAGGAGGCAGGAGACTCAATGAGCAGTTCTTC.

This clonotype is deemed medium-sized. V and J are TRBV4-3 and TRBJ2-7, with D perhaps matching TRBD2 (5 bases). V lost 3 bases to trimming and J lost 0 bases, with 12 bases between them. The CDR3 runs 15 residues. Germline-derived CDR1 and CDR2 are LGHNA and YSLEER. CDR3: CASSQLATSSYEQYF. The CDR3, as DNA: TGCGCCAGCAGCCAGCTAGCTACGAGCTCCTACGAGCAGTACTTC.

The chain links TRBV5-4 to TRBJ1-1, with D uncertain. V was shortened by 0 bases and J by 1 base, with 10 bases between the two germline ends. Germline CDR1 reads SGHNT; CDR2 reads YYREEE (reference sequence). CDR3 length equals 15 residues. CDR3 nucleotide sequence: TGTGCCAGCAGCTTGGCCGAGGAGGGGAACACTGAAGCTTTCTTT. Translation: CASSLAEEGNTEAFF.

This clonotype was recorded many times. The chain joins TRBV7-2 to TRBJ2-2; the match to TRBD2 covers 9 bases. Trimming took 2 bases from V and 2 from J; bases not matched to a gene: 3. This CDR3 contains 16 residues. CDR1 is SGHTA and CDR2 is FQGNSA in the germline V gene. The CDR3 loop reads CASSLSSGTNTGELFF. CDR3 coding DNA: TGTGCCAGCAGCTTATCTAGCGGGACAAACACCGGGGAGCTGTTTTTT.

This clonotype occurred a few times. The chain is built from TRBV29-1 and TRBJ1-3; no clear D. Germline CDR1 SQVTM, CDR2 ANQGSEA. The CDR3 runs to 14 residues. Trimming stripped 0 bases from V and 0 bases from J, with 6 bases between. CDR3 amino acids: CSVEDMSSGNTIYF. CDR3 in DNA: TGCAGCGTTGAAGATATGAGCTCTGGAAACACCATATATTTT.

The chain joins TRBV9 to TRBJ1-1; perhaps TRBD1 as D (6 bases). Trimming stripped 6 bases from V and 1 base from J, with 10 bases between. The CDR3 is made up of 13 amino acids. CDR1 and CDR2 from the germline V gene are SGDLS and YYNGEE. DNA for the CDR3: TGTGCCAGCAATGGGGGCCCGAACACTGAAGCTTTCTTT. Translated, it gives CASNGGPNTEAFF.

The chain recombines TRBV27 with TRBJ1-1; TRBD1 aligns across 7 bases. There are 12 residues in the CDR3. Germline V gives CDR1 MNHEY, CDR2 SMNVEV (reference sequence). V was clipped by 4 bases and J by 10 bases; unmatched bases: 6. Here the CDR3 reads CASSSQQGRAFF. DNA for the CDR3: TGTGCCAGCAGTTCCCAACAGGGGAGAGCTTTCTTT.

The chain has TRBV29-1 and TRBJ2-1; no reliable D call. The germline V gene has CDR1 SQVTM and CDR2 ANQGSEA. CDR3 length equals 13 residues. V was pared by 3 bases and J by 0 bases, with 6 bases between. CDR3 in DNA: TGCAGCGTTGAGCGGTTCTCCTACAATGAGCAGTTCTTC. Amino acid sequence: CSVERFSYNEQFF.

The chain has TRBV6-1 and TRBJ2-7; 7 nucleotides line up with TRBD1. Trimming at V came to 0 bases and at J to 3 bases, leaving 14 bases not matched to a gene. The CDR3 extends over 18 amino acids. CDR1 is MNHNS, CDR2 SASEGT, per germline. CDR3 sequence: CASSEAPMTGSLYYEQYF. The CDR3 DNA sequence: TGTGCCAGCAGTGAAGCACCCATGACAGGGTCCCTATACTACGAGCAGTACTTC.

This clonotype was seen more than once but under ten times. The chain recombines TRBV29-1 with TRBJ2-7; 10 bases match TRBD2. This CDR3 region has 14 residues. V lost 2 bases and J lost 2; bases outside the gene matches: 3. Germline loops: CDR1 SQVTM, CDR2 ANQGSEA. The CDR3 DNA follows: TGCAGCGTTGAAAAGAGCGGGGGGGCCTACGAGCAGTACTTC. It is translated as CSVEKSGGAYEQYF.

This clonotype was seen ten or more times. The chain carries TRBV6-2 or TRBV6-3 and TRBJ2-5, with TRBD2 identical over 10 bases. Per germline, CDR1 MNHEY and CDR2 SVGEGT. Trimming took 6 bases from V and 2 from J; bases not matched to a gene: 3. This CDR3 contains 14 residues. The CDR3 coding sequence is TGTGCCAGCAGCTCAGCGGGGGGGCAAGAGACCCAGTACTTC. Encoded protein: CASSSAGGQETQYF.

As concerns this clonotype: This may be a read error, as it is one base from a much larger clone. The CDR3 DNA follows: TGTGCCAGCAGTCCCTCCGGGGGACGATGGGATACGCAGTATTTT. Protein: CASSPSGGRWDTQYF. The V gene is TRBV12-3 or TRBV12-4, the J gene TRBJ2-3, with a tentative D call TRBD2 (6 bases). V shed 5 bases and J shed 6 bases, with 18 bases lying between them. The CDR3 totals 15 residues.

The genes are TRBV7-8 and TRBJ2-7, with 7 bases matching TRBD2. With 1 base clipped from V and 2 bases from J, the junction kept 5 bases outside the gene matches. The CDR3 extends over 15 amino acids. CDR1 and CDR2 (germline): SGHVS, FQNEAQ. For the CDR3, the DNA is TGTGCCAGCAGCTTAGACCGGGGGGTGGCCTACGAGCAGTACTTC. Translation gives CASSLDRGVAYEQYF.

The V and J genes are TRBV5-1 and TRBJ2-5, with 9 bases that match TRBD2. Unmatched junction bases numbered 10, after V lost 3 bases and J lost 1 base. Germline assignment: CDR1 SGHRS and CDR2 YFSETQ. The CDR3 is made up of 17 amino acids. The CDR3: CASSSLPAGGAQETQYF. In DNA, the CDR3 is TGCGCCAGCAGCTCGCTCCCGGCGGGGGGGGCCCAAGAGACCCAGTACTTC.

V gene TRBV5-1 combines with J gene TRBJ1-2, with 7 bases lining up with TRBD1. J was trimmed by 8 bases and V by 2 bases; bases with no gene match: 15. The CDR3 contains 16 residues. Germline-derived CDR1 and CDR2 are SGHRS and YFSETQ. CDR3 DNA sequence: TGCGCCAGCAGCTTAATACTCACAGGTCAAGGGGGCGGCTACACCTTC. Amino acids: CASSLILTGQGGGYTF.

The chain has TRBV5-1 and TRBJ2-7, with 7 nucleotides matching TRBD1. The germline V gene encodes CDR1 SGHRS and CDR2 YFSETQ. There are 15 residues in the CDR3. The V gene end was trimmed by 4 bases and the J gene end by 3 bases; junction bases not matched to a gene: 10. This CDR3 reads CASSENRGLYYEQYF. DNA of the CDR3: TGCGCCAGCAGCGAAAACAGGGGCCTCTACTACGAGCAGTACTTC.